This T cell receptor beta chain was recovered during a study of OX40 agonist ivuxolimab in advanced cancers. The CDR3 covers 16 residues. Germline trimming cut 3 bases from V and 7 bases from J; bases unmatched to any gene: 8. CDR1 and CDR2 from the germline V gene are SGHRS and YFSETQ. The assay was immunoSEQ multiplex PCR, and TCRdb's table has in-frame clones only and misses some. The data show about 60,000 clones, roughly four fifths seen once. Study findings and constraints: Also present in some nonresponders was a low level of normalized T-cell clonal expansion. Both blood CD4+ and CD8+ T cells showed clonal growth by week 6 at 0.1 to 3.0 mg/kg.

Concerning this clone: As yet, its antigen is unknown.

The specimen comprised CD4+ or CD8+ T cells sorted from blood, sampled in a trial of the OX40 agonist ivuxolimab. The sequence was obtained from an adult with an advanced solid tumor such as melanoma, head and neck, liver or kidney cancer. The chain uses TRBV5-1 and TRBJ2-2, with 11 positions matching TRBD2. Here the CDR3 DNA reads TGCGCCAGCAGCTCGCTAGCGGGAGGAAGTTTCGGGGAGCTGTTTTTT. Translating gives CASSSLAGGSFGELFF.